Each of the 23 T cell receptor beta chains below was sequenced from the same sample in a study of T-cell memory formation after mild COVID-19. TCRdb called the 5' RACE reads again in MiXCR, with one record for every CDR3 protein. The sample has around 99,000 distinct CDR3 sequences, around 14% seen once. Sequenced: PBMCs or a T cell subset sorted from them (not recorded which). The source of these receptors is a man younger than 35 who had mild COVID-19 (a few samples of this study predate the infection). Cell type and time point are not known.

This rearrangement joins TRBV6-5 to TRBJ1-5; tentative D call: TRBD1 (5 bases). V was pared by 6 bases and J by 0 bases, with 12 bases between. Germline CDR1 MNHEY, CDR2 SVGAGI. There are 15 residues in the CDR3. The CDR3 reads CASRLRQISNQPQHF. For the CDR3, the DNA is TGTGCCAGCAGACTACGACAGATTAGCAATCAGCCCCAGCATTTT.

This chain uses TRBV18 with TRBJ1-6; 7 bases are a match to TRBD1. This CDR3 has 16 amino acids. Germline V CDR1 and CDR2: KGHSH, LQKENI. Trimming cost V 3 bases and J 8 bases; bases outside gene matches: 10. The CDR3 DNA reads as TGTGCCAGCTCACCCGGTGACAGGGTAGTTCATTCACCCCTCCACTTT. This codes for CASSPGDRVVHSPLHF.

V usage is TRBV18 and J usage is TRBJ2-3; D remains ambiguous. Trimming left V 3 bases short and J 6 bases short, with 13 bases between. The CDR3 runs 14 residues. Looked up from germline, CDR1 is KGHSH and CDR2 is LQKENI. The CDR3 here is CASSPGPAEDTQYF. Written as DNA, the CDR3 is TGTGCCAGCTCACCTGGGCCGGCGGAGGATACGCAGTATTTT.

V gene TRBV6-6 combines with J gene TRBJ1-2; D remains ambiguous. Germline values: CDR1 MNHNY, CDR2 SVGAGI (reference sequence). V lost 4 bases and J lost 6, with 12 bases in between. The CDR3 is made up of 13 amino acids. The CDR3 loop is CASSSQVVDGYTF. The CDR3 DNA follows: TGTGCCAGCAGTTCCCAGGTAGTAGATGGCTACACCTTC.

A note on this clonotype: A much larger clone lies one base from this, so it may be a read error. The chain has TRBV15 and TRBJ2-1, with TRBD1 identical over 7 bases. Germline values: CDR1 LNHNV, CDR2 YYDKDF (reference sequence). After removal of 5 bases from V and 6 bases from J, the junction contained 1 base not matched to a gene. CDR3 length: 12 amino acids. CDR3 in DNA: TGTGCCACCAGCGCAGGGGGCAATGAGCAGTTCTTC. Its translation: CATSAGGNEQFF. The full variable domain, in which reference TRBV15 and TRBJ2-1 provide the parts outside the CDR3, is DAMVIQNPRYQVTQFGKPVTLSCSQTLNHNVMYWYQQKSSQAPKLLFHYYDKDFNNEADTPDNFQSRRPNTSFCFLDIRSPGLGDTAMYLCATSAGGNEQFFGPGTRLTVL.

This clonotype occurred a few times. V usage is TRBV4-3 and J usage is TRBJ2-7, with unresolved D. Trimming cost V 1 base and J 0 bases, with 7 bases left between them. Germline loops: CDR1 LGHNA, CDR2 YSLEER. CDR3 length equals 14 residues. CDR3 residues: CASSQVVSSYEQYF. CDR3 nucleotides: TGCGCCAGCAGCCAAGTTGTCAGCTCCTACGAGCAGTACTTC.

The chain joins TRBV20-1 to TRBJ2-7, with D possibly being TRBD2 (6 bases). The J call could be wrong; TRBJ2-5 is a better fit for the DNA end. The CDR3 covers 13 residues. The germline gives CDR1 DFQATT, CDR2 SNEGSKA (reference sequence). This chain's CDR3 is CSARGEVVETQYF. CDR3 coding DNA: TGCAGTGCTAGAGGGGAGGTTGTGGAGACCCAGTACTTC.

This clonotype was counted only a few times. CDR3 DNA: TGTGCCAGCAGTTGGGTCTACAGGGGGTACGGGCAGCCCCAGCATTTT. Translated: CASSWVYRGYGQPQHF. The chain carries TRBV2 and TRBJ1-5; the match to TRBD1 covers 8 bases. The CDR3 extends over 16 amino acids. V lost 5 bases, J lost 7 bases, and 13 bases stayed unmatched. From germline, CDR1 is SNHLY and CDR2 FYNNEI.

The chain combines TRBV6-1 with TRBJ2-2; a weak D match, TRBD1 (5 bases). Germline values: CDR1 MNHNS, CDR2 SASEGT. The CDR3 spans 13 residues. V was pared by 10 bases and J by 1 base, with 10 bases between. Here the CDR3 reads CANQGLNTGELFF. CDR3 DNA sequence: TGTGCCAACCAGGGTTTGAACACCGGGGAGCTGTTTTTT.

The V call is TRBV6-2 or TRBV6-3, the J call TRBJ2-1; 9 bases align to TRBD1. CDR3 length: 15 amino acids. Losses at the gene ends were 6 bases for V and 5 bases for J; bases not matched to a gene: 8. The V gene's germline CDR1 is MNHEY and CDR2 SVGEGT. This CDR3 is CASRFGTGIHNEQFF. For the CDR3, the DNA is TGTGCCAGCAGATTTGGGACAGGGATACACAATGAGCAGTTCTTC.

The chain employs TRBV2 and TRBJ2-7; D not resolved. The V gene's germline CDR1 is SNHLY and CDR2 FYNNEI. The CDR3 contains 16 residues. V was cut by 0 bases and J by 6 bases, with 18 bases left in between. This CDR3 reads CASSEALATLMFEQYV. The CDR3 nucleotides read TGTGCCAGCAGTGAAGCGCTGGCTACCCTTATGTTCGAGCAGTACGTC.

This clonotype was observed at least ten times. The rearrangement links TRBV7-9 to TRBJ2-7, with D uncertain. The germline V gene encodes CDR1 SEHNR and CDR2 FQNEAQ (reference sequence). This CDR3 has 12 residues. V lost 6 bases to trimming and J lost 6 bases, with 12 bases between them. CDR3 region: CASSYGRFEQYV. The CDR3 nucleotides are TGTGCCAGCAGTTATGGACGGTTCGAGCAGTACGTC.

This clonotype was recorded many times. The chain employs TRBV10-3 and TRBJ2-5; TRBD2 is a possible D gene (5 bases). V was trimmed by 0 bases and J by 1 base, leaving 9 bases between them. Looked up from germline, CDR1 is ENHRY and CDR2 is SYGVKD. This CDR3 spans 15 amino acids. The CDR3, as DNA: TGTGCCATCAGTGAGTCCACTAGAGCCCAAGAGACCCAGTACTTC. Amino acids: CAISESTRAQETQYF.

This clonotype was observed a few times. The genes are TRBV29-1 and TRBJ2-2; 7 bases agree with TRBD1. After removal of 7 bases from V and 8 bases from J, the junction contained 4 bases not matched to a gene. CDR1 and CDR2 (germline): SQVTM, ANQGSEA. The CDR3 runs 11 residues. CDR3 nucleotides: TGCAGCGGTGACAGGGCTGGGGAGCTGTTTTTT. Its protein is CSGDRAGELFF.

This clonotype was counted between two and nine times. The rearrangement uses TRBV5-6 and TRBJ1-5; TRBD1 agrees at 11 bases. V shed 3 bases and J 2 bases; nucleotides not matched to a gene: 4. This CDR3 is 16 amino acids long. The germline CDR1 and CDR2 sequences are SGHDT and YYEEEE. CDR3 nucleotide sequence: TGTGCCAGCAGCTCCCGGGACAGGGGGGGCAATCAGCCCCAGCATTTT. Translation: CASSSRDRGGNQPQHF.

This rearrangement joins TRBV7-6 to TRBJ2-1; D is undetermined. Trimming took off 2 bases at V and 4 bases at J, with 9 bases between the two ends. The CDR3 is made up of 14 amino acids. CDR1 is SGHVS and CDR2 is FNYEAQ in the germline V gene. This CDR3 reads CASSLLGPYNEQFF. CDR3 coding DNA: TGTGCCAGCAGCTTACTCGGGCCATACAATGAGCAGTTCTTC.

Many counts were recorded for this clonotype. The chain carries TRBV6-5 and TRBJ2-4; D ambiguous. The CDR3 covers 15 residues. CDR1 is MNHEY, CDR2 SVGAGI, per germline. V was clipped by 5 bases and J by 1 base, with 12 bases between them. CDR3 amino acids: CASSIDLGAKNIQYF. CDR3 bases: TGTGCCAGCAGTATAGATCTGGGGGCCAAAAACATTCAGTACTTC.

V usage is TRBV6-2 or TRBV6-3 and J usage is TRBJ2-7; 7 bases align to TRBD2. Trimming cost V 2 bases and J 6 bases; bases outside gene matches: 4. Germline V gene sequence: CDR1 MNHEY, CDR2 SVGEGT. The CDR3 extends over 13 amino acids. CDR3 region: CASSYGGVSEQYV. Here the CDR3 DNA reads TGTGCCAGCAGTTACGGGGGGGTCTCCGAGCAGTACGTC.

The rearrangement links TRBV6-2 or TRBV6-3 to TRBJ1-1; no firm D call. Germline CDR1 is MNHEY and CDR2 is SVGEGT. The CDR3 is 18 residues long. Between the trimmed V and J ends, which lost 2 bases and 5 bases, there was a span of 24 bases. CDR3 residues: CASSYPIGRMGSWTEAFF. CDR3 nucleotides: TGTGCCAGCAGTTACCCCATAGGACGGATGGGGAGTTGGACTGAAGCTTTCTTT.

The genes are TRBV4-1 and TRBJ1-2; D gene unclear. This CDR3 spans 13 amino acids. CDR1 is MGHRA, CDR2 YSYEKL, per germline. Trimming took off 0 bases at V and 5 bases at J, with 7 bases between the two ends. The CDR3 region is CASSQEYGYGYTF. CDR3 nucleotides: TGCGCCAGCAGCCAAGAATACGGGTATGGCTACACCTTC.

The chain recombines TRBV4-1 with TRBJ2-3; possible D gene TRBD2, 7 bases. The CDR3 extends over 12 amino acids. V was trimmed by 2 bases and J by 14 bases, leaving 14 bases between them. Germline values: CDR1 MGHRA, CDR2 YSYEKL. CDR3 protein: CASSQLSGGTYF. As DNA, the CDR3 is TGCGCCAGCAGCCAACTCTCGGGGGGCACGTATTTT.

At least ten counts were recorded for this clonotype. The chain couples TRBV5-1 to TRBJ1-4, with a weak D call TRBD1 (6 bases). CDR1 and CDR2 from the germline V gene are SGHRS and YFSETQ. CDR3 size: 15 residues. The V end was cut by 2 bases, the J end by 3 bases, with 11 bases between. The CDR3 nucleotides read TGCGCCAGCAGCTTTTTACAGGGAGCTAATGAAAAACTGTTTTTT. Translating gives CASSFLQGANEKLFF.

The rearrangement uses TRBV7-9 and TRBJ1-1; no clear D. Germline V gene lookup returns CDR1 SEHNR and CDR2 FQNEAQ (reference sequence). The CDR3 has 12 amino acids. Trimming shortened V by 8 bases and J by 5 bases, and 12 bases separated the two germline ends. In nucleotides, the CDR3 is TGTGCCAGCCCTCCCCCGGGGACTGAAGCTTTCTTT. Its protein is CASPPPGTEAFF.